This T cell receptor (beta chain) was recorded in a study of cytomegalovirus exposure and HLA in healthy donors. The study, taken as a whole, reports: A link between a missense DCLRE1C variant and TCR beta V- and J-gene trimming emerged from a later analysis.

Researchers ran the PCR with 60 Vbeta and 13 Jbeta primers. The table came from immunoSEQ multiplex PCR; TCRdb's copy has only in-frame clones and leaves some out. This sample carries over 150,000 clones, 70% to 90% of them seen once, and the ten largest clones take 6% to 9%. The CDR3 has 13 residues. Germline V lookup: CDR1 SGHVT, CDR2 SQSDAQ. V was clipped by 4 bases and J by 2 bases, with 9 bases between them. As concerns this clone: The target antigen is unknown.

Input material: PBMCs. The TCR was taken from a woman aged 25 to 39 in good health and CMV-seropositive. The chain combines TRBV7-4 with TRBJ2-7; D might be TRBD1 (5 bases). CDR3 bases: TGTGCCAGCAGCTACCAGGGAACCTACGAGCAGTACTTC. This codes for CASSYQGTYEQYF.